This TCR beta chain was profiled in a study of Graves' ophthalmopathy and Graves' hyperthyroidism. The CDR3 totals 14 residues. V shed 4 bases and J 4 bases; nucleotides not matched to a gene: 7. Looked up from germline, CDR1 is SGHRS and CDR2 is YFSETQ. This clonotype has ten or more counts. The antigen is unknown. Study conclusions and caveats: Ophthalmopathy progression predictions by the model showed about 79% specificity and about 70% sensitivity. Blood shared most expanded thyroid clonotypes above 0.001 frequency.

RNA transcripts were the source from which TCR beta CDR3 regions were amplified. The library came from an HTBI-primed first-round RT-PCR and a second-round multiplex PCR. TCRdb independently ran MiXCR on the multiplex PCR reads; one entry per CDR3 protein. The table has some 400,000 distinct CDR3 sequences, around 20% seen once. The chain uses TRBV5-1 and TRBJ2-7, with TRBD2 matching over 8 bases. Sequencing was performed on peripheral blood. The TCR sequence derives from a young woman with Graves' ophthalmopathy. This CDR3 reads CASSQAGASYEQYF. The CDR3 region has the DNA TGCGCCAGCAGCCAAGCGGGAGCGTCGTACGAGCAGTACTTC.